One and the same sample provided the 10 T cell receptor beta chains below, sequenced in a study of cytomegalovirus exposure and HLA in healthy donors. Primers for the PCR totalled 60 Vbeta and 13 Jbeta. Libraries were prepared by immunoSEQ multiplex PCR; TCRdb keeps only in-frame clonotypes and omits some of them. The table lists fewer than 140,000 clones, around 75% of them singletons. The sample comprised PBMCs. The receptors originated from a female donor in good health and CMV-seronegative.

The chain has TRBV6-5 and TRBJ2-7; tentatively, D is TRBD2 (6 bases). V was shortened by 6 bases and J by 7 bases, with 16 bases between the two germline ends. The CDR3 totals 13 residues. The germline CDR1 and CDR2 sequences are MNHEY and SVGAGI. This CDR3 reads CASSETSSGEQYF. CDR3 DNA: TGTGCCAGCAGCGAAACTAGCTCCGGGGAGCAGTACTTC.

The genes are TRBV27 and TRBJ2-1; possibly TRBD2 for D (6 bases). Trimming shortened V by 5 bases and J by 7 bases, and 24 bases separated the two germline ends. CDR3 length: 17 residues. Germline CDR1 reads MNHEY; CDR2 reads SMNVEV (reference sequence). The DNA of the CDR3 is TGTGCCAGCAGTCCCTACCTGGCGCGTCTAGCGTTGAATGAGCAGTTCTTC. Its protein product is CASSPYLARLALNEQFF.

The chain is built from TRBV11-2 and TRBJ1-1, with 7 bases fitting TRBD1. J gave up 3 bases and V 2 bases, and 15 bases lay outside the gene matches. CDR3 length equals 18 residues. Per the germline V gene, CDR1 is SGHAT and CDR2 is FQNNGV. The DNA for the CDR3 is TGTGCCAGCAGCTTACTCGGAAGACCCGGGACAGCGCACACTGAAGCTTTCTTT. Translating it yields CASSLLGRPGTAHTEAFF.

The V gene is TRBV5-8, the J gene TRBJ1-2, with D perhaps matching TRBD1 (5 bases). Germline assignment: CDR1 SGHTS and CDR2 YDEGEE. The CDR3 sequence is 11 residues long. V lost 2 bases to trimming and J lost 10 bases, with 9 bases between them. The CDR3 nucleotides are TGTGCCAGCAGCTTTGACAGCCCCTACACCTTC. Translated, it gives CASSFDSPYTF.

This sequence joins TRBV27 and TRBJ2-5, with D possibly matching TRBD1 (5 bases). CDR1 and CDR2 (germline): MNHEY, SMNVEV (reference sequence). The V gene lost 2 bases and the J gene lost 5 bases, with 15 bases spanning the gap. CDR3 length: 15 residues. This CDR3 reads CASSLGGDPGETQYF. In DNA, the CDR3 is TGTGCCAGCAGTTTAGGTGGGGATCCAGGGGAGACCCAGTACTTC.

The chain carries TRBV30 and TRBJ1-4; tentative D call: TRBD1 (6 bases). V lost 6 bases and J lost 5, with 16 bases in between. CDR3 length equals 14 residues. The germline V gene has CDR1 GTSNPN and CDR2 SVGIG (reference sequence). The CDR3 DNA reads as TGTGCCTGCCTAGGCCCAGGGGAAAATGAAAAACTGTTTTTT. Protein product: CACLGPGENEKLFF.

The chain is built from TRBV30 and TRBJ1-4, with 9 positions matching TRBD1. This CDR3 comprises 13 residues. In germline, CDR1 is GTSNPN, CDR2 SVGIG (reference sequence). Trimming removed 5 bases from V and 7 bases from J; junction bases left unmatched: 5. CDR3 nucleotide sequence: TGTGCCTGGCGAAGACAGGGGGGTGAAAAACTGTTTTTT. Its protein is CAWRRQGGEKLFF.

Points on this clone: The sample holds other DNA sequences that translate to the same CDR3. V and J are TRBV6-5 and TRBJ1-5, with 7 bases aligning to TRBD1. CDR3 size: 15 residues. Germline CDR1 and CDR2: MNHEY and SVGAGI. J was trimmed by 0 bases and V by 6 bases; bases with no gene match: 5. CDR3 sequence: CASSPGTDSNQPQHF. In DNA form, the CDR3 reads TGTGCCAGCAGCCCTGGGACAGATAGCAATCAGCCCCAGCATTTT.

V and J are TRBV19 and TRBJ2-1, with 13 bases aligning to TRBD2. Germline trimming cut 5 bases from V and 2 bases from J; bases unmatched to any gene: 3. CDR3 length: 16 residues. Germline-derived CDR1 and CDR2 are LNHDA and SQIVND (reference sequence). The CDR3 nucleotides are TGTGCCAGTAGTTCCGGGACTAGCGGGACCTACAATGAGCAGTTCTTC. Translation: CASSSGTSGTYNEQFF.

This clone appeared once. The V and J genes are TRBV10-2 and TRBJ2-2; 9 bases line up with TRBD2. CDR3 length equals 13 residues. The junction had 3 bases not matched to a gene; V was cut back by 6 bases and J by 7 bases. Per the germline V gene, CDR1 is WSHSY and CDR2 is SAAADI. The CDR3 reads CASREREVGELFF. CDR3 nucleotide sequence: TGCGCCAGCAGGGAGCGGGAGGTCGGGGAGCTGTTTTTT.